Below are 3 T cell receptor beta chains sequenced from a single sample in a study of blood T cell repertoires in COVID-19. Method: immunoSEQ multiplex PCR; TCRdb's copy keeps in-frame clones and lacks some. This sample yields about 150,000 clones, of which roughly four fifths are seen a single time; about a tenth belongs to the top ten. The sequenced sample consisted of peripheral blood. These TCRs come from a man aged 65-85 years with active or convalescent COVID-19.

The V gene is TRBV28, the J gene TRBJ1-5; D not certain. V lost 11 bases, J lost 0 bases, and 14 bases lay in between. This CDR3 contains 14 residues. Per the germline V gene, CDR1 is MDHEN and CDR2 is SYDVKM. The CDR3 sequence is CASRRRDSNQPQHF. DNA for the CDR3: TGTGCCTCGCGCAGGAGGGATAGCAATCAGCCCCAGCATTTT.

The chain recombines TRBV6-5 with TRBJ2-3; D might be TRBD2 (5 bases). This CDR3 is 12 amino acids long. Between the trimmed V and J ends, which lost 5 bases and 9 bases, there was a span of 12 bases. Germline CDR1 is MNHEY and CDR2 is SVGAGI. CDR3: CASSPPGITQYF. The CDR3 nucleotides are TGTGCCAGCAGTCCCCCGGGGATAACGCAGTATTTT.

The chain couples TRBV5-1 to TRBJ2-3, with 8 bases lining up with TRBD2. Germline V CDR1 and CDR2: SGHRS, YFSETQ. V lost 1 base, J lost 3 bases, and 1 base stayed unmatched. This CDR3 is 14 amino acids long. The CDR3 DNA sequence: TGCGCCAGCAGCTTGATAGCGGGGACAGATACGCAGTATTTT. Amino acid sequence: CASSLIAGTDTQYF. The complete variable domain, with remaining parts taken from reference TRBV5-1 and TRBJ2-3, reads KAGVTQTPRYLIKTRGQQVTLSCSPISGHRSVSWYQQTPGQGLQFLFEYFSETQRNKGNFPGRFSGRQFSNSRSEMNVSTLELGDSALYLCASSLIAGTDTQYFGPGTRLTVL.